This TCR beta chain was identified during a study of T cell repertoires in cytomegalovirus infection. Study-level information: Signatures in public TCR beta sequences pointed to both CMV infection and matching HLA type. General study results and limits: What dominated the ex vivo response were HLA-C-restricted CMV-specific TCR beta clonotypes.

Each CDR3 protein gets one entry after TCRdb re-called the reads with MiXCR. The repertoire holds fewer than 850,000 distinct CDR3 sequences, roughly 29% seen once, with around 12% in the top ten. This clonotype was counted a few times. Its antigen is as yet unknown. V lost 6 bases, J lost 4 bases, and 15 bases lay in between. CDR3 size: 14 residues. Germline CDR1 reads LNHNV; CDR2 reads YYDKDF (reference sequence). This sample comprised cultured CD8+ T cells from PBMCs, obtained from culture after CMV antigen stimulation. The genes are TRBV15 and TRBJ1-1; D might be TRBD1 (5 bases). The receptor's source is a human donor in good health (CMV status not recorded). Some clones in this sample may be carry-over from other donors' samples. CDR3 bases: TGTGCCACCAGTAAAGCTTTAGGGGTCACTGAAGCTTTCTTT. Translating gives CATSKALGVTEAFF.